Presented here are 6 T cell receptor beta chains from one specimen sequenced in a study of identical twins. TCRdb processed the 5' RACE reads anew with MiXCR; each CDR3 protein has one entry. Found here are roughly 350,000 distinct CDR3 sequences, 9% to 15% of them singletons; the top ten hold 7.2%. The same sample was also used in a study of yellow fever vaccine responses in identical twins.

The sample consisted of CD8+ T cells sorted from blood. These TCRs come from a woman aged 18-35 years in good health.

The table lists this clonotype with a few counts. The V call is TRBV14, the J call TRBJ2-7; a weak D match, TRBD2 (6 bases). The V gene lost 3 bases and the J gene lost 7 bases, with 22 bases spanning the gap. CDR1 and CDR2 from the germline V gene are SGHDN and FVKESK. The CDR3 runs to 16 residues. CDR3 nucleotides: TGTGCCAGCAGCCAGGACCCGACAGCGGGCTGGTGGGAGCAGTACGTC. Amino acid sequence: CASSQDPTAGWWEQYV.

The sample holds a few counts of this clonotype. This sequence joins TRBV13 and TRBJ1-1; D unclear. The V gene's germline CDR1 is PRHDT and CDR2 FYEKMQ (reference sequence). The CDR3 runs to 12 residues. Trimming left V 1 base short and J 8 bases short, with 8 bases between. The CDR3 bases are TGTGCCAGCAGCTTAGTTGGGCAGGAAGCTTTCTTT. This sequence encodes CASSLVGQEAFF.

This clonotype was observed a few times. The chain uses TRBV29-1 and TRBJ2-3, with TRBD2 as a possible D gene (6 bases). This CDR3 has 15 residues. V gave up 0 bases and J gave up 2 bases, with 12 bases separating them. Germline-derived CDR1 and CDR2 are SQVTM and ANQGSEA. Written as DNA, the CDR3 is TGCAGCGTTGAAGATCGGGGCGGGAACACAGATACGCAGTATTTT. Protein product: CSVEDRGGNTDTQYF.

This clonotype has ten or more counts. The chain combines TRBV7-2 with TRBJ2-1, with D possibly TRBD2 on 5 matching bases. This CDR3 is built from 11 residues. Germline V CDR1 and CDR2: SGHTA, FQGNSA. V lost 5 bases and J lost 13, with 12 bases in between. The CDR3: CASSPPGYQFF. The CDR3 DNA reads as TGTGCCAGCAGCCCCCCGGGGTATCAGTTCTTC.

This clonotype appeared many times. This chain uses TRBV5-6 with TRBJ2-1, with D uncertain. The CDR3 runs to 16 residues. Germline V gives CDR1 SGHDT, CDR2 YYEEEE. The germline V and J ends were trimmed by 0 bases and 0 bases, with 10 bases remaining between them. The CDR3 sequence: CASSLGPESSYNEQFF. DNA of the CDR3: TGTGCCAGCAGCTTGGGTCCGGAAAGCTCCTACAATGAGCAGTTCTTC.

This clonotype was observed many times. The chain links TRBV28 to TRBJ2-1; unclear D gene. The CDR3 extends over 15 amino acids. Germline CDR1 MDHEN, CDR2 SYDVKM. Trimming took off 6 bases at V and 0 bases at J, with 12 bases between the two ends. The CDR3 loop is CASSAVGSSYNEQFF. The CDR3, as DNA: TGTGCCAGCAGCGCCGTCGGAAGCTCCTACAATGAGCAGTTCTTC.